This TCR beta chain was retrieved from a study of blood T cell repertoires in COVID-19. Study-wide context: PBMCs, B-cell-depleted T cells, or T cells were the source of the cDNA or gDNA that made up the material.

The data were produced by immunoSEQ multiplex PCR, yet TCRdb's version contains in-frame clones alone and is incomplete. Of more than 110,000 clones listed, approximately 84% are singletons. With V trimmed by 4 bases and J by 2 bases, 6 bases remained unmatched. The CDR3 contains 14 residues. Germline V gene sequence: CDR1 SGDLS, CDR2 YYNGEE. This rearrangement joins TRBV9 to TRBJ2-7; TRBD2 agrees at 7 bases. This TCR derives from a human donor in a cohort sampled during active COVID-19. The source material was peripheral blood. This CDR3 reads CASSPSGAAYEQYF. The CDR3 DNA follows: TGTGCCAGCAGCCCCAGCGGGGCTGCCTACGAGCAGTACTTC.